These 18 T cell receptor beta chains originate from one sample sequenced in a study of CD8+ T cells in alopecia areata. Treatment specified: oral pan-JAK inhibitor, 5-10 mg twice daily. RNA was isolated and reverse transcribed to cDNA, the sequencing template. Sequencing used immunoSEQ multiplex PCR; TCRdb keeps in-frame clones, though not all of them. The repertoire holds 110,000 or so clones, with less than 70% as singletons. Sequencing was performed on CD4+ T cells sorted from blood, taken at week 24, from a patient treated with tofacitinib. The source is a human donor with alopecia areata.

J is TRBJ2-7 and V is TRBV11-2, with TRBD2 identical over 12 bases. Germline lookup yields CDR1 SGHAT and CDR2 FQNNGV. The CDR3 has 15 amino acids. Losses at the gene ends were 5 bases for V and 7 bases for J; bases not matched to a gene: 9. The CDR3 reads CASSPGLAGKGEQYF. CDR3 nucleotides: TGTGCCAGCAGCCCCGGACTAGCGGGGAAGGGGGAGCAGTACTTC.

The genes are TRBV6-1 and TRBJ1-5, with D unclear. The CDR3 consists of 14 residues. The V and J ends lost 6 bases and 1 base respectively, with 10 bases between them. CDR1 MNHNS and CDR2 SASEGT come from the germline V gene. The CDR3 DNA reads as TGTGCCAGCAGCTTTCAGGAGAGCAATCAGCCCCAGCATTTT. Translating it yields CASSFQESNQPQHF.

This chain joins TRBV27 and TRBJ2-7; D unclear. The germline V gene encodes CDR1 MNHEY and CDR2 SMNVEV (reference sequence). The CDR3 extends over 14 amino acids. Trimming left V 2 bases short and J 3 bases short, with 11 bases between. In nucleotides, the CDR3 is TGTGCCAGCAGTTTAAAGGTGTTAGGCTACGAGCAGTACTTC. Translating gives CASSLKVLGYEQYF.

The sample holds a few counts of this clone. V usage is TRBV29-1 and J usage is TRBJ2-2; D not resolved. CDR3 length equals 12 residues. The V and J ends lost 4 bases and 1 base respectively, with 4 bases between them. Germline values: CDR1 SQVTM, CDR2 ANQGSEA. CDR3 in amino acids: CSVVRNTGELFF. CDR3 nucleotide sequence: TGCAGCGTTGTAAGGAACACCGGGGAGCTGTTTTTT.

The gene calls are TRBV5-1 and TRBJ2-5; D is unresolved. The CDR3 totals 14 residues. The V gene's germline CDR1 is SGHRS and CDR2 YFSETQ. V shed 3 bases and J shed 1 base, with 10 bases lying between them. The CDR3 spells CASSWTVGQETQYF. The CDR3 DNA reads as TGCGCCAGCAGCTGGACGGTGGGCCAAGAGACCCAGTACTTC. The variable domain in full, completed from reference TRBV5-1 and TRBJ2-5, reads KAGVTQTPRYLIKTRGQQVTLSCSPISGHRSVSWYQQTPGQGLQFLFEYFSETQRNKGNFPGRFSGRQFSNSRSEMNVSTLELGDSALYLCASSWTVGQETQYFGPGTRLLVL.

The chain combines TRBV27 with TRBJ1-2; D uncertain. V shed 3 bases and J shed 4 bases, with 9 bases lying between them. Germline CDR1 and CDR2: MNHEY and SMNVEV (reference sequence). The CDR3 runs 13 residues. This chain's CDR3 is CASSFGGSYGYTF. CDR3 in DNA: TGTGCCAGCAGTTTCGGCGGCTCCTATGGCTACACCTTC.

The V and J genes are TRBV30 and TRBJ2-1; no definite D call. CDR3 length: 11 amino acids. V lost 3 bases to trimming and J lost 6 bases, with 6 bases between them. Germline CDR1 and CDR2: GTSNPN and SVGIG (reference sequence). CDR3 in DNA: TGTGCCTGGAGACACGGCAATGAGCAGTTCTTC. Translating gives CAWRHGNEQFF.

The V call is TRBV7-9, the J call TRBJ1-5; the D is unclear. The CDR3 spans 12 residues. Germline V gene sequence: CDR1 SEHNR, CDR2 FQNEAQ (reference sequence). V was clipped by 5 bases and J by 4 bases, with 6 bases between them. The CDR3 reads CASSLGNQPQHF. The CDR3 coding sequence is TGTGCCAGCAGCCTCGGGAATCAGCCCCAGCATTTT.

The sample holds a few counts of this clone. The chain recombines TRBV5-4 with TRBJ2-3, with 10 nucleotides matching TRBD2. The J segment lost 2 bases and the V segment lost 3 bases, leaving 6 bases of the junction unmatched. This CDR3 spans 16 amino acids. Looked up from germline, CDR1 is SGHNT and CDR2 is YYREEE (reference sequence). CDR3: CASSYLAGGLTDTQYF. The CDR3 bases are TGTGCCAGCAGCTACTTAGCGGGGGGCCTCACAGATACGCAGTATTTT.

This clone was found once. The genes are TRBV2 and TRBJ1-5; D is possibly TRBD1 (5 bases). From germline, CDR1 is SNHLY and CDR2 FYNNEI. Trimming removed 6 bases at V and 5 bases at J, with 11 bases between. The CDR3 totals 13 residues. The CDR3 region has the DNA TGTGCCAGCAGCGGGACGGGCTATCAGCCCCAGCATTTT. Amino acid sequence: CASSGTGYQPQHF.

The rearrangement links TRBV5-4 to TRBJ2-5, with 9 bases identical to TRBD2. With 2 bases clipped from V and 7 bases from J, the junction kept 12 bases outside the gene matches. Germline values: CDR1 SGHNT, CDR2 YYREEE (reference sequence). This CDR3 has 16 amino acids. The CDR3 region is CASSLAGGLTMATQYF. DNA for the CDR3: TGTGCCAGCAGCTTAGCGGGGGGCCTCACTATGGCGACCCAGTACTTC.

The chain joins TRBV4-3 to TRBJ1-2; 9 bases are shared with TRBD1. In germline, CDR1 is LGHNA, CDR2 YSLEER. V gave up 1 base and J gave up 4 bases; unmatched junction bases: 7. The CDR3 is made up of 16 amino acids. The CDR3 is CASSQGQPDRGYGYTF. CDR3 nucleotide sequence: TGCGCCAGCAGCCAAGGTCAACCGGACAGGGGCTATGGCTACACCTTC.

V usage is TRBV5-1 and J usage is TRBJ1-5; D is perhaps TRBD1 (5 bases). Germline V gives CDR1 SGHRS, CDR2 YFSETQ. The CDR3 sequence is 15 residues long. With 2 bases removed from V and 6 bases from J, the gap between germline ends came to 15 bases. CDR3 amino acids: CASSLTGTSGQPQHF. The DNA for the CDR3 is TGCGCCAGCAGCTTAACCGGGACCTCCGGTCAGCCCCAGCATTTT.

This clone was seen more than once but under ten times. The chain combines TRBV4-3 with TRBJ2-6, with unresolved D. Germline V lookup: CDR1 LGHNA, CDR2 YSLEER. V lost 9 bases and J 3 bases, leaving 12 bases between the germline ends. CDR3 length: 14 amino acids. CDR3 protein: CARIQRLGANVLTF. Written as DNA, the CDR3 is TGCGCCAGAATACAGAGACTTGGGGCCAACGTCCTGACTTTC.

This chain uses TRBV5-1 with TRBJ2-5, with D maybe TRBD2 (6 bases). Trimming removed 0 bases from V and 5 bases from J, with 11 bases in between. CDR3 size: 14 residues. Germline CDR1 and CDR2: SGHRS and YFSETQ. The CDR3 region has the DNA TGCGCCAGCAGCTTGGCCGAGACTAGTGAGACCCAGTACTTC. This codes for CASSLAETSETQYF.

This clone was observed a handful of times. The chain carries TRBV11-2 and TRBJ2-7, with D possibly matching TRBD1 (6 bases). With 1 base removed from V and 3 bases from J, the gap between germline ends came to 16 bases. This CDR3 has 16 amino acids. CDR1 and CDR2 (germline): SGHAT, FQNNGV. The CDR3 sequence: CASSLVGGLGFYEQYF. In DNA form, the CDR3 reads TGTGCCAGCAGCTTAGTTGGGGGCTTGGGGTTCTACGAGCAGTACTTC.

V usage is TRBV27 and J usage is TRBJ2-3; D unresolved. Germline V gene data show CDR1 as MNHEY and CDR2 as SMNVEV (reference sequence). CDR3 length equals 13 residues. Between the trimmed V and J ends, which lost 3 bases and 8 bases, there was a span of 12 bases. The CDR3 DNA is TGTGCCAGCAGTTTCTCCTCACCGGCTACGCAGTATTTT. It is translated as CASSFSSPATQYF.

A word on this clone: The same CDR3 can be traced to other DNA sequences in this sample. The chain is built from TRBV7-8 and TRBJ2-6; D call uncertain. Germline loops: CDR1 SGHVS, CDR2 FQNEAQ. Trimming cost V 1 base and J 1 base, with 5 bases left between them. CDR3 size: 15 residues. CDR3 sequence (DNA): TGTGCCAGCAGCTTAGGAGGATCTGGGGCCAACGTCCTGACTTTC. This encodes CASSLGGSGANVLTF.